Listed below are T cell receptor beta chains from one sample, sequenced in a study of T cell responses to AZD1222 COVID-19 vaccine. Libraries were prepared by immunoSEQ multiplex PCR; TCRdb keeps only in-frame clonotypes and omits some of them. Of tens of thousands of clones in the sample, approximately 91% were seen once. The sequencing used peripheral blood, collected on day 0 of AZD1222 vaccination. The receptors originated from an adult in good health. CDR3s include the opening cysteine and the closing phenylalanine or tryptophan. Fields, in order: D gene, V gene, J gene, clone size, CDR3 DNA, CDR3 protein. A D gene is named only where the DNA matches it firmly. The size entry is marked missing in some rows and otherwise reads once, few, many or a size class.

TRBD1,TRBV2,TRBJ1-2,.,TGTGCCAGCAGTGAAGCTGGGACAGCCTATGGCTACACCTTC,CASSEAGTAYGYTF
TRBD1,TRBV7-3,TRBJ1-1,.,TGTGCCAGCAGCACCGAGGGGGCGGACACTGAAGCTTTCTTT,CASSTEGADTEAFF
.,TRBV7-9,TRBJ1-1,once,TGTGCCAGCAGCCCCAGACACATAAAGGGGACTGAAGCTTTCTTT,CASSPRHIKGTEAFF
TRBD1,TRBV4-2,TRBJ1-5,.,TGTGCCAGCAGCCCAAGTCAGGGGGAAAGCAATCAGCCCCAGCATTTT,CASSPSQGESNQPQHF
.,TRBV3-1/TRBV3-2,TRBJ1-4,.,TGTGCCAGCAGCCAAGAGGGTGGAAGAGAAAAACTGTTTTTT,CASSQEGGREKLFF
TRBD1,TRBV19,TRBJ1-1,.,TGTGCCAGTAGTCTAACAGGGGATGTCACTGAAGCTTTCTTT,CASSLTGDVTEAFF
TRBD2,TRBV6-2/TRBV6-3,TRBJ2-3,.,TGTGCCAGCAGTTCTTCTAGCGGGGCAGATACGCAGTATTTT,CASSSSSGADTQYF
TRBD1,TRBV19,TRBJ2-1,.,TGTGCCAGTAGTCTTTACCGGGACAGGGGAGGGAATGAGCAGTTCTTC,CASSLYRDRGGNEQFF
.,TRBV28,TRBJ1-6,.,TGTGCCAGCAGAAAGGAGGGGGGATCACCCCTCCACTTT,CASRKEGGSPLHF
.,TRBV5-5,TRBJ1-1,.,TGTGCCAGCAGCTTCGACGGGGGGCACACTGAAGCTTTCTTT,CASSFDGGHTEAFF
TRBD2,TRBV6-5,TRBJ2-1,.,TGTGCCAGCAGTTTACTAGCGGGGGGGCCCAATGAGCAGTTCTTC,CASSLLAGGPNEQFF
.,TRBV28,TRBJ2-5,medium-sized,TGTGCCAGCAGCCTCGAGGCCCTGCCGGGCCAAGAGACCCAGTACTTC,CASSLEALPGQETQYF
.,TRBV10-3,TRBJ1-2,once,TGTGCCATCAGTGAGATGGGGCGCGGTGGCTACACCTTC,CAISEMGRGGYTF
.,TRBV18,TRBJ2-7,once,TGTGCCAGCTCGATAAATACCTACGAGCAGTACTTC,CASSINTYEQYF
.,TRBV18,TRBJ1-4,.,TGTGCCAGCTCACCTATTTCCAGGGCTGAAAAACTGTTTTTT,CASSPISRAEKLFF
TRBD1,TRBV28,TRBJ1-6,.,TGTGCCAGCAGTCCCCGGGACAGGGATTCACCCCTCCACTTT,CASSPRDRDSPLHF
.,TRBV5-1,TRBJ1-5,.,TGCGCCAGCAGCTACGACGGGATCAATCAGCCCCAGCATTTT,CASSYDGINQPQHF
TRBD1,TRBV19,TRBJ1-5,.,TGTGCCAGTAGTCGGTTGGACAGGGAAGCCATTGGGACCCAGCATTTT,CASSRLDREAIGTQHF